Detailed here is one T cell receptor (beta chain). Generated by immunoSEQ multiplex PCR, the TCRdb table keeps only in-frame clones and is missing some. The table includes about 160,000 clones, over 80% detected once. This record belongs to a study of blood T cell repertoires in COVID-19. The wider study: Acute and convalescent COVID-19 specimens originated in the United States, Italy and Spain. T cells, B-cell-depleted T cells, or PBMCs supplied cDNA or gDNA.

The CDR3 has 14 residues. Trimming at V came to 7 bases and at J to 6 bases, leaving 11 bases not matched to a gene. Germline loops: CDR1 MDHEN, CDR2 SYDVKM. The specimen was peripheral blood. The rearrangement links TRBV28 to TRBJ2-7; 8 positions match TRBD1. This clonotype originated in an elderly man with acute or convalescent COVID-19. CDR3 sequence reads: CASIGARGLGEQYF. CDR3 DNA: TGTGCCAGCATAGGAGCCAGGGGGCTGGGCGAGCAGTACTTC. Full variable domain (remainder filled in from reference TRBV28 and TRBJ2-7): DVKVTQSSRYLVKRTGEKVFLECVQDMDHENMFWYRQDPGLGLRLIYFSYDVKMKEKGDIPEGYSVSREKKERFSLILESASTNQTSMYLCASIGARGLGEQYFGPGTRLTVT.